The 10 T cell receptor beta chains given below trace back to one sample, sequenced in a study of tumor and adjacent non-tumor tissue in lung cancer. The library came from three nested PCR rounds adapted from ARM-PCR protocols. MiXCR, applied by TCRdb to the multiplex PCR reads, yields one record per CDR3 protein. The table includes around 80,000 distinct CDR3 sequences, about four fifths detected once. RNA was extracted from bulk tissue without any cell sorting. More than 3 cm separated this lung sample from the edge of the tumor. The sequenced material came from distant non-tumor lung tissue. These receptors were taken from a man in his sixties with non-small cell lung cancer.

Worth noting for this clonotype: An end of the junction does not agree with germline; a read error may underlie this. The chain has TRBV11-1 and TRBJ2-3; D might be TRBD1 (6 bases). CDR3 length equals 13 residues. In germline, CDR1 is SGHAT, CDR2 FQDESV (reference sequence). The CDR3 coding sequence is TGTGCCAGCGGACAGACAAGCACAGATAGGCAGTATTTT. Translating gives CASGQTSTDRQYF. The full variable domain, with the rest looked up from reference TRBV11-1 and TRBJ2-3, is EAEVAQSPRYKITEKSQAVAFWCDPISGHATLYWYRQILGQGPELLVQFQDESVVDDSQLPKDRFSAERLKGVDSTLKIQPAELGDSAMYLCASGQTSTDRQYFGPGTRLTVL.

Of note for this clonotype: Sequence at one end of the junction differs from germline and may be a read error. The rearrangement joins TRBV30 to TRBJ2-7; D ambiguous. This CDR3 contains 12 residues. Germline V gene sequence: CDR1 GTSNPN, CDR2 SVGIG (reference sequence). In nucleotides, the CDR3 is TGTGCCAGGAGTGAAACACGTCTCGGGCAATACTTC. It is translated as CARSETRLGQYF. Full variable domain (outside the CDR3, taken from reference TRBV30 and TRBJ2-7): SQTIHQWPATLVQPVGSPLSLECTVEGTSNPNLYWYRQAAGRGLQLLFYSVGIGQISSEVPQNLSASRPQDRQFILSSKKLLLSDSGFYLCARSETRLGQYFGPGTRLTVT.

This clonotype was observed once. The CDR3 does not close with the conserved phenylalanine or tryptophan, likely indicating a read error. The chain links TRBV10-1 to TRBJ2-3; 7 positions agree with TRBD2. With V trimmed by 4 bases and J by 8 bases, 6 bases remained unmatched. This CDR3 contains 13 residues. Germline V gene lookup returns CDR1 WNHNN and CDR2 SYGVQD (reference sequence). The chain's CDR3 is CASSGSGGRTQYI. The CDR3 DNA reads as TGCGCCAGCAGTGGATCGGGGGGTCGTACGCAGTATATT.

This clonotype appeared a few times. Possible read error: a much larger clone is one base away. The chain recombines TRBV20-1 with TRBJ2-1; the D call may be TRBD1 or TRBD2 (6 bases each). Germline V gene lookup returns CDR1 DFQATT and CDR2 SNEGSKA (reference sequence). The CDR3 is 17 amino acids. CDR3 sequence reads: CNATGAGAGPSYNEQFF. CDR3 DNA sequence: TGCAATGCTACCGGGGCAGGGGCGGGGCCCTCCTACAATGAGCAGTTCTTC.

In the case of this clonotype: Because the CDR3 is missing its conserved closing phenylalanine or tryptophan, this is likely a read error. The V gene is TRBV12-3 or TRBV12-4, the J gene TRBJ1-5, with a weak D call TRBD1 (5 bases). The CDR3 contains 14 residues. Written as DNA, the CDR3 is TGTGACAGCAGTTTGGGCGGGGGTGTACAGCCCCAGCATTAT. Translation gives CDSSLGGGVQPQHY.

A word on this clonotype: The junction differs from germline at one of its ends, possibly a read error. The chain links TRBV4-3 to TRBJ2-6; the D gene could be TRBD1 or TRBD2 (5 bases each). In germline, CDR1 is LGHNA, CDR2 YSLEER. This CDR3 has 16 amino acids. CDR3 nucleotide sequence: TGCGCCAGCAACCAAGAGGCTGTGTCTGGGGGCAACGTCCTGACTTTC. Translating gives CASNQEAVSGGNVLTF.

For this clonotype: At one end the junction does not follow the germline gene, possibly because of a read error. This chain links TRBV20-1 with TRBJ1-4, with D unresolved. This CDR3 has 15 amino acids. Per the germline V gene, CDR1 is DFQATT and CDR2 is SNEGSKA (reference sequence). The CDR3 loop reads CSARDPQALSEKLLF. In DNA, the CDR3 is TGCAGTGCTAGAGATCCCCAGGCGTTGAGTGAAAAGCTGCTTTTC.

On this clonotype: No conserved phenylalanine or tryptophan is present at the end of the CDR3, so a read error is the likely explanation. The J gene is TRBJ2-5, the V gene TRBV28; D is ambiguous. The CDR3 runs to 12 residues. Deletions cut 7 bases from V and 1 base from J, with 7 bases between. Germline V gene lookup returns CDR1 MDHEN and CDR2 SYDVKM. The chain's CDR3 is CASNLSQETQYL. As DNA, the CDR3 is TGTGCCAGCAATCTCAGCCAAGAGACCCAGTACCTC.

On this clonotype itself: Just one base apart from a much larger clone, this may be a read error. The chain employs TRBV11-2 and TRBJ1-1; TRBD1 might be the D (5 bases). The germline V and J ends were trimmed by 3 bases and 5 bases, with 13 bases remaining between them. CDR3 length: 14 residues. Germline V gene lookup returns CDR1 SGHAT and CDR2 FQNNGV. CDR3 protein: CASSLLMQGTEAFF. The CDR3 DNA sequence: TGTGCCAGCAGCTTGCTAATGCAGGGAACTGAAGCTTTCTTT.

The J gene is TRBJ1-4, the V gene TRBV29-1; 7 bases agree with TRBD1. Germline loops: CDR1 SQVTM, CDR2 ANQGSEA. This CDR3 has 13 residues. CDR3 in DNA: TGCAACGTCTGGGACAGACTTAATGAAAAACTGTTTTTT. It specifies CNVWDRLNEKLFF.